The entry that follows covers one T cell receptor (beta chain) sequence. Its antigen remains unidentified. Per germline, CDR1 MNHNS and CDR2 SASEGT. The V and J ends lost 5 bases and 6 bases respectively, with 14 bases between them. The CDR3 covers 14 residues. Diagnoses used clinical symptoms, serum thyroxine and TRAb, thyroid ultrasound and orbital computed tomography. Using RNA transcripts as the source, TCR beta CDR3 regions were amplified. First-round RT-PCR targeting the TCR CDR3 was performed with the HTBI primer set. TCRdb redid the calling of the multiplex PCR reads with MiXCR, one entry per CDR3 protein. The sample lists 490,000 or so distinct CDR3 sequences; 15% to 20% were seen once. This sample was taken from a study of T cells in Graves' hyperthyroidism and ophthalmopathy. Study observations and caveats: A model using 13 V-J features told ophthalmopathy apart from stable hyperthyroidism. Before onset, ophthalmopathy was predicted by the model a median approximately 6.7 months earlier.

This TCR derives from a woman under 40 with Graves' ophthalmopathy. Sequencing was performed on blood. The chain recombines TRBV6-1 with TRBJ1-5; possibly TRBD1 for D (5 bases). The CDR3 bases are TGTGCCAGCAGTTCAGGGTTTCGTAGTCAGCCCCAGCATTTT. This sequence encodes CASSSGFRSQPQHF.